This TCR beta chain was identified during a study of identical twins. Study-wide findings and caveats: In zero-insertion analyses, partial confounding could arise from invariant MAIT and iNKT cells.

Germline CDR1 reads MNHEY; CDR2 reads SVGAGI. V was shortened by 5 bases and J by 6 bases, with 23 bases between the two germline ends. This CDR3 has 16 amino acids. TCRdb independently ran MiXCR on the 5' RACE reads; one entry per CDR3 protein. Of 450,000 or so distinct CDR3 sequences listed, 12% to 15% are singletons. This clonotype was observed a handful of times. Its antigen is unidentified. These data also featured in a second study, about yellow fever vaccine responses in identical twins.

The sequence was obtained from a woman between 18 and 29 years old in good health. Sequenced material: CD4+ T cells sorted from blood. The rearrangement links TRBV6-5 to TRBJ2-7; D is possibly TRBD1 or TRBD2 (5 bases each). In DNA form, the CDR3 reads TGTGCCAGCAGTCACACGAGCACCACCCAGGGACCCGAGCAGTACTTC. Its translation: CASSHTSTTQGPEQYF.